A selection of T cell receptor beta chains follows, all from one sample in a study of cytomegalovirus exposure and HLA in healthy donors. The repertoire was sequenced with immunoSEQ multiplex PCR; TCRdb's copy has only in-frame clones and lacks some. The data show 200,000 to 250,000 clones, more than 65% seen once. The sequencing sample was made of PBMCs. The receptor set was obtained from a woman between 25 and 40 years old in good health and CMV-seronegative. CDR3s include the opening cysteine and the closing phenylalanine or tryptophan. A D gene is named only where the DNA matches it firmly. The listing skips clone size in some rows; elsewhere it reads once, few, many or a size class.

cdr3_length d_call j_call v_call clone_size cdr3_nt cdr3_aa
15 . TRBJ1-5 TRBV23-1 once TGCGCCAGCAGTCAAAAAGGGGGTAGCAATCAGCCCCAGCATTTT CASSQKGGSNQPQHF
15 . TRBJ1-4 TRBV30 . TGTGCCTGGAGTGTACGGGGTAGGACGCGGGAAAAACTGTTTTTT CAWSVRGRTREKLFF
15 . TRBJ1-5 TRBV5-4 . TGTGCCAGCAGCTTGGCCAGGCTTAGCAATCAGCCCCAGCATTTT CASSLARLSNQPQHF
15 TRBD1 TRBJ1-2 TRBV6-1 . TGTGCCAGCAGACCCGCTTGGGACAGCTTCTATGGCTACACCTTC CASRPAWDSFYGYTF
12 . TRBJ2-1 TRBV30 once TGTGCCTGGACTGACTGGGGCTATGAGCAGTTCTTC CAWTDWGYEQFF
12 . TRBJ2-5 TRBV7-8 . TGTGCCAGCAGCCGCCTTGGCGAGACCCAGTACTTC CASSRLGETQYF
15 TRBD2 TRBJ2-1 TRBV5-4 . TGTGCCAGCAGCTGGCTAGCGGGAGGAATGGATGAGCAGTTCTTC CASSWLAGGMDEQFF
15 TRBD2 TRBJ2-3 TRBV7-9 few TGTGCCAGCAGCTTACCAGCGGGAGATGAAGATACGCAGTATTTT CASSLPAGDEDTQYF
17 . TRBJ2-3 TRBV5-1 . TGCGCCAGCAGCGGAGGCTTCGGGGGAGGTCCCCCAGATACGCAGTATTTT CASSGGFGGGPPDTQYF
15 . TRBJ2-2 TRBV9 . TGTGCCAGCAGCCCGGGAGCGGGTATGTCCGGGGAGCTGTTTTTT CASSPGAGMSGELFF
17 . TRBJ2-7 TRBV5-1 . TGCGCCAGCAGCTTGGAAGTCGGGTTGGACTTCTCCTACGAGCAGTACTTC CASSLEVGLDFSYEQYF
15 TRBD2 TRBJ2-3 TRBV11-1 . TGTGCCAGCAGCAACACCGGGACTAGCGGAGATACGCAGTATTTT CASSNTGTSGDTQYF
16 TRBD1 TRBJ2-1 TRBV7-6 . TGTGCCAGCAGCCTATGGGAGACAGGGGTTCGCAATGAGCAGTTCTTC CASSLWETGVRNEQFF
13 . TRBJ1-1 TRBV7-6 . TGTGCCAGCAGCCCACAGGAGGGCACTGAAGCTTTCTTT CASSPQEGTEAFF
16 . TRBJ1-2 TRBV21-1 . TGTGCCAGCAGCAATCCCCAGGGGGCGCAGGACTATGGCTACACCTTC CASSNPQGAQDYGYTF
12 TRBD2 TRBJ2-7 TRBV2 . TGTGCCAGCAGAAGCGGGGGCTACGAGCAGTACTTC CASRSGGYEQYF
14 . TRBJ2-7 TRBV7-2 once TGTGCCAGCAGCTTCAACCGCGACTCCTACGAGCAGTACTTC CASSFNRDSYEQYF
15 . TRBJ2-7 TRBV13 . TGTGCCAGCAGCTTAGGTTGGCAGGGCATCTACGAGCAGTACTTC CASSLGWQGIYEQYF
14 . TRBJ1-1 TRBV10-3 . TGTGCCATCAGCCCTACAGGGACGAACACTGAAGCTTTCTTT CAISPTGTNTEAFF
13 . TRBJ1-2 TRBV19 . TGTGCCAGTAGCCCTCAGGGGAACTATGGCTACACCTTC CASSPQGNYGYTF